Below, 27 T cell receptor beta chains from the same sample are listed, as sequenced in a study of vaccination and CD4 T cells after COVID-19. Treatment reported: approximately nine-day PBMC culture with coronavirus spike peptide pools or control peptides (ViraFEST assay). Sequenced with the Oncomine TCR Beta short-read assay was DNA taken from cultured CD4+ T cells. MiXCR was run by TCRdb on the PCR reads, yielding one entry per CDR3 protein. The table has approximately 12,000 distinct CDR3 sequences, approximately 60% seen once. These receptors lack a known antigen. The sequenced material came from CD4+ T cells from blood, cultured in vitro. The receptors derive from a human donor who had recovered from COVID-19.

V is TRBV20-1 and J is TRBJ2-3; tentative D call: TRBD2 (6 bases). The length of the CDR3 is 15 residues. Germline-derived CDR1 and CDR2 are DFQATT and SNEGSKA (reference sequence). Trimming took off 5 bases at V and 1 base at J, with 16 bases between the two ends. The CDR3: CSAPRLVQGTDTQYF. The CDR3, as DNA: TGCAGTGCTCCGCGACTAGTCCAAGGCACAGATACGCAGTATTTT.

The V gene is TRBV20-1, the J gene TRBJ1-4; D unresolved. There are 14 residues in the CDR3. V lost 3 bases and J lost 0, with 8 bases in between. Germline V gene data show CDR1 as DFQATT and CDR2 as SNEGSKA (reference sequence). The CDR3 sequence is CSASSAATNEKLFF. The CDR3 bases are TGCAGTGCTAGTTCGGCAGCAACTAATGAAAAACTGTTTTTT.

The CDR3, as DNA: TGTGCCAGCAGTTACCAGGGGTACGGCTACACCTTC. It translates to CASSYQGYGYTF. This sequence joins TRBV28 and TRBJ1-2; D is perhaps TRBD1 (6 bases). Germline V gene lookup returns CDR1 MDHEN and CDR2 SYDVKM. This CDR3 contains 12 residues. V was trimmed by 4 bases and J by 8 bases, leaving 11 bases between them.

This clonotype turned up a few times. V and J are TRBV28 and TRBJ2-2; 8 nucleotides line up with TRBD2. Looked up from germline, CDR1 is MDHEN and CDR2 is SYDVKM. Trimming removed 4 bases from V and 4 bases from J; junction bases left unmatched: 8. The CDR3 is made up of 16 amino acids. Written as DNA, the CDR3 is TGTGCCAGCAGTTCTCCCGGGACTAGTCCCACCGGGGAGCTGTTTTTT. Translating it yields CASSSPGTSPTGELFF.

CDR3 in DNA: TGTGCCAGCAGTACCTTAAGTGCAGTCACAGATACGCAGTATTTT. This sequence encodes CASSTLSAVTDTQYF. The chain uses TRBV28 and TRBJ2-3; D is unclear. CDR1 is MDHEN, CDR2 SYDVKM, per germline. V was pared by 5 bases and J by 2 bases, with 14 bases between. The CDR3 runs 15 residues.

V and J are TRBV28 and TRBJ1-2, with D tentatively TRBD1 (6 bases). The CDR3 consists of 12 residues. Germline V gene sequence: CDR1 MDHEN, CDR2 SYDVKM. V lost 3 bases to trimming and J lost 5 bases, with 7 bases between them. In nucleotides, the CDR3 is TGTGCCAGCAGTTTTAGGGGGTATGGCTACACCTTC. It specifies CASSFRGYGYTF.

This rearrangement joins TRBV7-3 to TRBJ2-2; D is possibly TRBD1 or TRBD2 (6 bases each). The CDR3 covers 16 residues. Germline V gives CDR1 SGHTA, CDR2 FQGTGA. V gave up 1 base and J gave up 4 bases, with 13 bases separating them. Written as DNA, the CDR3 is TGTGCCAGCAGCTTAAAGGGGGGAGGAGTCACCGGGGAGCTGTTTTTT. It is translated as CASSLKGGGVTGELFF.

V is TRBV10-3 and J is TRBJ1-6, with 7 bases that match TRBD1. CDR1 and CDR2 from the germline V gene are ENHRY and SYGVKD. The V and J ends lost 6 bases and 7 bases, in that order; junction bases with no gene match: 9. The CDR3 runs 15 residues. CDR3: CAISAGQLTNSPLHF. In DNA, the CDR3 is TGTGCCATCAGCGCGGGACAGCTGACGAATTCACCCCTCCACTTT.

This clonotype has just a few counts. The chain is built from TRBV27 and TRBJ1-6, with a tentative D call TRBD1 (5 bases). Looked up from germline, CDR1 is MNHEY and CDR2 is SMNVEV (reference sequence). CDR3 length: 13 amino acids. With 7 bases removed from V and 7 bases from J, the gap between germline ends came to 11 bases. The CDR3 nucleotides are TGTGCCAGCAACTCAGGGTGGAATTCACCCCTCCACTTT. Translated, it gives CASNSGWNSPLHF.

This chain uses TRBV21-1 with TRBJ2-7. TRBV21-1 is termed a pseudogene. This CDR3 has 14 residues. The CDR3 loop reads CASSGKQSSYEQYF. In DNA, the CDR3 is TGTGCCAGCAGCGGAAAACAGAGCTCCTACGAGCAGTACTTC.

The rearrangement links TRBV15 to TRBJ1-2; no firm D call. V was pared by 3 bases and J by 8 bases, with 16 bases between. This CDR3 is 14 amino acids long. Germline loops: CDR1 LNHNV, CDR2 YYDKDF (reference sequence). The CDR3 DNA follows: TGTGCCACCAGCAGGGGAGAGGGAATAATGGGCTACACCTTC. Translated, it gives CATSRGEGIMGYTF. The full variable domain, rest sourced from reference TRBV15 and TRBJ1-2, is DAMVIQNPRYQVTQFGKPVTLSCSQTLNHNVMYWYQQKSSQAPKLLFHYYDKDFNNEADTPDNFQSRRPNTSFCFLDIRSPGLGDTAMYLCATSRGEGIMGYTFGSGTRLTVV.

This clonotype showed up just once. The chain recombines TRBV15 with TRBJ1-5, with no clear D. From germline, CDR1 is LNHNV and CDR2 YYDKDF (reference sequence). The CDR3 runs 13 residues. The V end lost 0 bases, the J end lost 4 bases, and 4 bases lay between the germline ends. CDR3 amino acids: CATSRDRNQPQHF. DNA of the CDR3: TGTGCCACCAGCAGAGATCGTAATCAGCCCCAGCATTTT.

CDR3 protein: CATSRDPGVETQYF. The CDR3 DNA follows: TGTGCCACCAGCAGAGACCCTGGGGTGGAGACCCAGTACTTC. The gene calls are TRBV15 and TRBJ2-5; D gene uncertain. The CDR3 sequence is 14 residues long. Per germline, CDR1 LNHNV and CDR2 YYDKDF (reference sequence). V was cut by 0 bases and J by 5 bases, with 10 bases left in between.

J is TRBJ2-5 and V is TRBV7-8, with TRBD2 identical over 12 bases. Looked up from germline, CDR1 is SGHVS and CDR2 is FQNEAQ. The CDR3 extends over 17 amino acids. With 5 bases clipped from V and 4 bases from J, the junction kept 11 bases outside the gene matches. The CDR3 bases are TGTGCCAGCAGCCCTACCCGACTAGCGGGAGTGGGAGAGACCCAGTACTTC. Protein sequence: CASSPTRLAGVGETQYF.

J is TRBJ2-3 and V is TRBV6-1, with TRBD2 as a possible D gene (6 bases). V lost 8 bases and J lost 0, with 12 bases in between. The length of the CDR3 is 14 residues. Germline V gives CDR1 MNHNS, CDR2 SASEGT. As DNA, the CDR3 is TGTGCCAGCTCCTGGGAGGCTAGCACAGATACGCAGTATTTT. Amino acid sequence: CASSWEASTDTQYF.

This sequence joins TRBV7-2 and TRBJ2-3; 8 bases line up with TRBD1. This CDR3 has 14 amino acids. CDR1 is SGHTA, CDR2 FQGNSA, per germline. V lost 3 bases, J lost 6 bases, and 5 bases stayed unmatched. CDR3 bases: TGTGCCAGCAGCTTGGGACAGGCTTCCGATACGCAGTATTTT. Its translation is CASSLGQASDTQYF.

The V call is TRBV6-1, the J call TRBJ1-6, with 10 bases matching TRBD1. CDR1 is MNHNS and CDR2 is SASEGT in the germline V gene. This CDR3 has 15 amino acids. With V trimmed by 2 bases and J by 10 bases, 5 bases remained unmatched. CDR3 protein: CASSESGTGVSPLHF. Written as DNA, the CDR3 is TGTGCCAGCAGTGAATCCGGGACAGGGGTCTCACCCCTCCACTTT.

V is TRBV29-1 and J is TRBJ1-2; D gene unclear. Trimming cost V 4 bases and J 4 bases, with 7 bases left between them. Germline V gene data show CDR1 as SQVTM and CDR2 as ANQGSEA. This CDR3 contains 11 residues. In DNA form, the CDR3 reads TGCAGCGTTGCCGATTCCTATGGCTACACCTTC. Translation gives CSVADSYGYTF.

The chain combines TRBV27 with TRBJ2-5, with 7 bases identical to TRBD1. CDR3 length: 14 residues. J was trimmed by 2 bases and V by 5 bases; bases with no gene match: 5. The V gene's germline CDR1 is MNHEY and CDR2 SMNVEV (reference sequence). The CDR3 DNA reads as TGTGCCAGCAGTCCCTGGGACAGACAAGAGACCCAGTACTTC. Amino acids: CASSPWDRQETQYF.

CDR3 amino acids: CSARATGGAYFAGELFF. The CDR3 region has the DNA TGCAGTGCTAGGGCGACAGGGGGCGCGTATTTCGCCGGGGAGCTGTTTTTT. This chain uses TRBV20-1 with TRBJ2-2; 10 nucleotides align to TRBD1. V was pared by 3 bases and J by 6 bases, with 13 bases of the junction left unmatched. The CDR3 runs to 17 residues. Germline V gene data show CDR1 as DFQATT and CDR2 as SNEGSKA (reference sequence).

This clonotype turned up a few times. CDR3 nucleotide sequence: TGTGCCAGCCCCGAGTGGGTGGACTATGGCTACACCTTC. Its protein is CASPEWVDYGYTF. The chain links TRBV2 to TRBJ1-2; D not resolved. Trimming removed 8 bases at V and 3 bases at J, with 13 bases between. The length of the CDR3 is 13 residues. Germline CDR1 SNHLY, CDR2 FYNNEI.

CDR3 DNA sequence: TGTGCCAGTGCGATGGACAGGAGGAACACTGAAGCTTTCTTT. Translated, it gives CASAMDRRNTEAFF. The chain uses TRBV5-4 and TRBJ1-1; 7 nucleotides match TRBD1. V gave up 8 bases and J gave up 1 base; unmatched junction bases: 8. Germline V gives CDR1 SGHNT, CDR2 YYREEE (reference sequence). CDR3 length: 14 amino acids.

In its sample, this clonotype was seen once. The chain carries TRBV12-3 or TRBV12-4 and TRBJ2-5; D remains ambiguous. The V and J ends lost 3 bases and 1 base respectively, with 12 bases between them. The CDR3 is made up of 15 amino acids. As DNA, the CDR3 is TGTGCCAGCAGTTTTGGCCTACCCCCCCAAGAGACCCAGTACTTC. This encodes CASSFGLPPQETQYF.

This clonotype was seen only a few times. The chain uses TRBV27 and TRBJ1-2; D is ambiguous. V lost 2 bases to trimming and J lost 7 bases, with 17 bases between them. The germline V gene has CDR1 MNHEY and CDR2 SMNVEV (reference sequence). The CDR3 consists of 15 residues. In DNA form, the CDR3 reads TGTGCCAGCAGTTTAGGCCGCCCGGGGAACGGTGGCTACACCTTC. Translated: CASSLGRPGNGGYTF.

Note on this clonotype: No conserved phenylalanine or tryptophan ends this CDR3, so it is likely a read error. V gene TRBV28 combines with J gene TRBJ1-5; D gene uncertain. V dropped 3 bases and J dropped 5 bases, with 11 bases sitting between them. The CDR3 totals 14 residues. Germline-derived CDR1 and CDR2 are MDHEN and SYDVKM. The CDR3 reads CASSFPESYQPQHL. CDR3 DNA: TGTGCCAGCAGTTTCCCAGAGTCCTATCAGCCCCAGCATTTG.

The chain employs TRBV7-3 and TRBJ1-2; D gene unclear. This CDR3 region has 16 residues. V lost 5 bases, J lost 5 bases, and 21 bases lay in between. Germline V gene lookup returns CDR1 SGHTA and CDR2 FQGTGA. Here the CDR3 reads CASSPSGVRGAYGYTF. In DNA, the CDR3 is TGTGCCAGCAGCCCTTCTGGGGTCCGCGGAGCTTATGGCTACACCTTC.

The chain uses TRBV19 and TRBJ2-1; no clear D. The CDR3 loop spans 15 amino acids. Germline CDR1 reads LNHDA; CDR2 reads SQIVND (reference sequence). V lost 5 bases and J lost 4, with 15 bases in between. CDR3 in amino acids: CASSRGVSPYNEQFF. The CDR3 nucleotides are TGTGCCAGTAGTCGAGGAGTATCGCCTTACAATGAGCAGTTCTTC.